These 3 T cell receptor beta chains were sequenced from one sample in a study of CD8+ T cells in alopecia areata. cDNA prepared by RNA extraction and subsequent reverse transcription served as the template for sequencing. The table came from immunoSEQ multiplex PCR; TCRdb's copy has only in-frame clones and leaves some out. Among 130,000 to 150,000 clones, roughly four fifths were seen once, and the ten largest hold 20% to 30%. Treatment described: oral pan-JAK inhibitor, 5-10 mg twice daily. This specimen consisted of CD8+ T cells sorted from blood, obtained at week 4, from a patient treated with tofacitinib. These receptors all stem from a human donor with alopecia areata.

The sample holds a few counts of this clone. V usage is TRBV11-2 and J usage is TRBJ2-3; D unclear. CDR1 is SGHAT and CDR2 is FQNNGV in the germline V gene. The CDR3 runs 13 residues. The V gene lost 0 bases and the J gene lost 3 bases, with 4 bases spanning the gap. The CDR3 protein is CASSLEWTDTQYF. CDR3 nucleotides: TGTGCCAGCAGCTTAGAGTGGACAGATACGCAGTATTTT.

V gene TRBV7-8 combines with J gene TRBJ1-5, with TRBD1 identical over 8 bases. This CDR3 region has 14 residues. Germline CDR1 and CDR2: SGHVS and FQNEAQ. The J segment lost 4 bases and the V segment lost 6 bases, leaving 5 bases of the junction unmatched. This CDR3 reads CASSTGGENQPQHF. The CDR3 DNA reads as TGTGCCAGCAGTACAGGGGGAGAAAATCAGCCCCAGCATTTT.

The CDR3 sequence is CASSQVGLSYGYTF. DNA for the CDR3: TGCGCCAGCAGCCAAGTCGGTCTATCATATGGCTACACCTTC. The chain is built from TRBV4-1 and TRBJ1-2; D is unresolved. Per the germline V gene, CDR1 is MGHRA and CDR2 is YSYEKL. The CDR3 has 14 residues. V lost 1 base to trimming and J lost 5 bases, with 11 bases between them.